The clone carrying this TCR beta chain appeared a few times. Its specificity is unknown. The sample comes from a study of identical twins. Findings and limits, study-wide: Weaker excess twin sharing was observed in beta out-of-frame sequences. Model-predicted out-of-frame TCR alpha sharing fell below observed values in monozygotic twins. Invariant populations such as MAIT and iNKT cells could partly muddle zero-insertion analyses.

Via MiXCR, TCRdb re-called the 5' RACE reads, giving one row per CDR3 protein. The data show about 430,000 distinct CDR3 sequences, with about 18% seen just once and 9% to 15% held by the top ten. Germline V gives CDR1 SSHAT, CDR2 FNYEAQ (reference sequence). V lost 5 bases, J lost 7 bases, and 18 bases lay in between. CDR3 length: 15 amino acids. The specimen was naive T cells sorted from blood. This clonotype originated in a man in his fifties or sixties in good health. V usage is TRBV7-7 and J usage is TRBJ2-1; D may be TRBD1 or TRBD2 (6 bases each). CDR3 amino acids: CASSTGRGRYNEQFF. DNA of the CDR3: TGTGCCAGCAGCACGGGAAGGGGGAGGTATAATGAGCAGTTCTTC.